One T cell receptor (beta chain) is described in this entry. As yet, its antigen is unknown. These data are taken from a study of cytomegalovirus exposure and HLA in healthy donors. Across the whole study: The Caucasian-associated ancestry cluster contained 81% of the 398 genotyped donors.

V was trimmed by 5 bases and J by 0 bases, leaving 2 bases between them. The CDR3 is made up of 11 amino acids. From germline, CDR1 is SNHLY and CDR2 FYNNEI. Primers included in the PCR were 60 Vbeta and 13 Jbeta primers. The method was immunoSEQ multiplex PCR; TCRdb's version includes in-frame clones alone and lacks a portion of them. The sample has roughly 170,000 clones; approximately 80% are singletons. Study results and limitations: Evidence from a later analysis indicated that most CMV-associated TCR beta chains looked HLA-restricted. Associated with cytomegalovirus, according to the listing, were 150 to 200 TCR beta chains.

Sequencing was carried out using PBMCs. The TCR originated in a woman between 18 and 29 years old in good health and CMV-seronegative. The gene calls are TRBV2 and TRBJ2-7; D is ambiguous. The CDR3 DNA sequence: TGTGCCAGCAGTCGCTCCTACGAGCAGTACTTC. Its protein product is CASSRSYEQYF.